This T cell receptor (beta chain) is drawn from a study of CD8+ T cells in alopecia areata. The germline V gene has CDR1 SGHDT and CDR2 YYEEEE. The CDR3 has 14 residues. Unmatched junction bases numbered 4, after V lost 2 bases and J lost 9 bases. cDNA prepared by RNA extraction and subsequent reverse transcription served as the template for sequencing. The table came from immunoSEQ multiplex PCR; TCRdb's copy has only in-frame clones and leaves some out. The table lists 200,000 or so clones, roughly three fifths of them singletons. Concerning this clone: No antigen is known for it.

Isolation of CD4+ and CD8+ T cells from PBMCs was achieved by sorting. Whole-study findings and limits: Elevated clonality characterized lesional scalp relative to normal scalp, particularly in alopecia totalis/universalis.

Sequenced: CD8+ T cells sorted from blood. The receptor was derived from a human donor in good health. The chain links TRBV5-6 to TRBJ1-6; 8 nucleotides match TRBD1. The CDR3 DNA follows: TGTGCCAGCAGCTTCGGGACAGGCGTTTCACCCCTCCACTTT. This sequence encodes CASSFGTGVSPLHF.